This is a list of T cell receptor beta chains from one sample in a study of blood T cell repertoires in COVID-19. Profiling relied on immunoSEQ multiplex PCR, and the TCRdb table lists in-frame clones only, not all of them. Among fewer than 300,000 clones, about 68% were seen once, and the ten largest hold 2.5% to 4%. Sequencing was carried out using peripheral blood. Receptors originate from a woman of 80 years or more with acute or convalescent COVID-19. CDR3s include the opening cysteine and the closing phenylalanine or tryptophan. The D gene is left open where the match is weak. A row's size may be missing; if present it is once, few, many or a size class.

d_gene	v_gene	j_gene	abundance	CDR3nt	CDR3aa
NA	TRBV29-1	TRBJ2-1	NA	TGCAGCGCCCGCGCTAGCTATGAGCAGTTCTTC	CSARASYEQFF
NA	TRBV11-2	TRBJ2-1	NA	TGTGCTCCAGCAGAGGGCATCCCGGCGGATGAGCAGTTCTTC	CAPAEGIPADEQFF
NA	TRBV21-1	TRBJ1-5	NA	TGTGCCAGCAGCAAGAGACAGGGCCTTAATCAGCCCCAGCATTTT	CASSKRQGLNQPQHF
TRBD1	TRBV5-1	TRBJ1-3	NA	TGCGCCAGCAGCTTCGGGGCAGGGGGGTACCCTGGAAACACCATATATTTT	CASSFGAGGYPGNTIYF
TRBD2	TRBV6-5	TRBJ2-7	NA	TGTGCCAGCCGGGGGGGTAGCGGGAGAGGATACGAGCAGTACTTC	CASRGGSGRGYEQYF
NA	TRBV9	TRBJ1-1	few	TGTGCCAGCAGCGTAGACAGGAACACTGAAGCTTTCTTT	CASSVDRNTEAFF
NA	TRBV9	TRBJ1-6	NA	TGTGCCAGCAGCCGGGAGACCGATTCACCCCTCCACTTT	CASSRETDSPLHF
TRBD2	TRBV19	TRBJ2-7	NA	TGTGCCAGTAGTCCTGGACTAGCGGGACAACGGGGCTACGAGCAGTACTTC	CASSPGLAGQRGYEQYF
NA	TRBV5-4	TRBJ1-6	NA	TGTGCCAGCAGCTTGTCAGGGGCGAATACTAATTCACCCCTCCACTTT	CASSLSGANTNSPLHF
NA	TRBV15	TRBJ1-3	NA	TGTGCCACCAGCAGAGATGAGGGACTCCTTGGAAACACCATATATTTT	CATSRDEGLLGNTIYF
NA	TRBV12-3/TRBV12-4	TRBJ2-7	NA	TGTGCCAGCAGTTTAAACAGATACGAGCAGTACTTC	CASSLNRYEQYF
TRBD1	TRBV7-9	TRBJ2-7	NA	TGTGCCAGCAGCTCACAGGGGGCGTTCAAGCAGTACTTC	CASSSQGAFKQYF
NA	TRBV4-1	TRBJ1-5	NA	TGCGCCAGCAGCCCCCAGGTTAATAGCAATCAGCCCCAGCATTTT	CASSPQVNSNQPQHF
NA	TRBV30	TRBJ2-3	few	TGTGCCTGGAGTGTATCGGGGAGAGATACGCAGTATTTT	CAWSVSGRDTQYF
TRBD1	TRBV5-1	TRBJ1-4	NA	TGCGCCAGCAGCCAGCCAACAGGGGAGGCTGAAAAACTGTTTTTT	CASSQPTGEAEKLFF
NA	TRBV19	TRBJ1-6	NA	TGTGCCAGTGCAAAGAGGGAGACTAATTCACCCCTCCACTTT	CASAKRETNSPLHF
NA	TRBV27	TRBJ1-1	NA	TGTGCCAGCAGTTTTCTTCCGGGCACTGAAGCTTTCTTT	CASSFLPGTEAFF
TRBD2	TRBV18	TRBJ2-7	NA	TGTGCCAGCTCACCACTAGCGGGGGGAACCTACGAGCAGTACTTC	CASSPLAGGTYEQYF
NA	TRBV11-3	TRBJ1-4	NA	TGTGCCAGCAGCTTGGGAATCGGACATCCTAAACTGTTTTTT	CASSLGIGHPKLFF
NA	TRBV4-1	TRBJ2-2	NA	TGCGCCAGCAGCCAAGGATTTACAGGGAACACCGGGGAGCTGTTTTTT	CASSQGFTGNTGELFF
TRBD1	TRBV14	TRBJ1-6	NA	TGTGCCAGCAGCCAAGCGGACAGGGCCTATAATTCACCCCTCCACTTT	CASSQADRAYNSPLHF
NA	TRBV2	TRBJ2-7	NA	TGTGCCAGCACGGTGGGGAGCTCCTACGAGCAGTACTTC	CASTVGSSYEQYF
NA	TRBV5-1	TRBJ1-2	NA	TGCGCCAGCAGCTTCACGGACAGTCTGTATGGCTACACCTTC	CASSFTDSLYGYTF
NA	TRBV5-1	TRBJ1-2	NA	TGCGCCAGCAGCTTACAAGTTCCTAACTATGGCTACACCTTC	CASSLQVPNYGYTF
NA	TRBV27	TRBJ2-3	NA	TGTGCCAGCAGTCGACCGGGGGGCACAGATACGCAGTATTTT	CASSRPGGTDTQYF
TRBD1	TRBV27	TRBJ1-2	NA	TGTGCCAGCAGTCGACCCAAAGGACAGGGGCCTTATGGCTACACCTTC	CASSRPKGQGPYGYTF
TRBD2	TRBV7-2	TRBJ2-7	NA	TGTGCCAGCAGTTATACCTCCGGGACTAGTAGTGAAGAGCAGTACTTC	CASSYTSGTSSEEQYF